The sequence of this T cell receptor (beta chain) was determined in a study of cytomegalovirus exposure and HLA in healthy donors. Study in general: The approximately 110 validation repertoires used a platform that matched the one used for the approximately 670 first-cohort repertoires, as a later analysis reported.

General observations from the study: Cytomegalovirus association was listed for about 160 TCR beta chains.

V lost 3 bases and J lost 6, with 11 bases in between. Germline V gene data show CDR1 as KGHSH and CDR2 as LQKENI. CDR3 length: 13 residues. Profiled with immunoSEQ multiplex PCR; TCRdb holds only in-frame clones, not every one. The data contain over 250,000 clones, 80% to 90% of them singletons. A remark on this clone: The target antigen is unknown.

Specimen: PBMCs. This TCR was sampled from a woman aged 18 to 35 in good health and CMV-seronegative. The chain combines TRBV18 with TRBJ1-1; D not certain. The CDR3: CASSPTLAAEAFF. CDR3 DNA sequence: TGTGCCAGCTCACCCACCTTGGCGGCTGAAGCTTTCTTT. Full variable domain (rest looked up from reference TRBV18 and TRBJ1-1): NAGVMQNPRHLVRRRGQEARLRCSPMKGHSHVYWYRQLPEEGLKFMVYLQKENIIDESGMPKERFSAEFPKEGPSILRIQQVVRGDSAAYFCASSPTLAAEAFFGQGTRLTVV.